This entry describes one TCR beta chain. At one end, the junction sequence differs from germline, possibly due to a read error. TCRdb's copy holds only in-frame clones and misses some; the assay was immunoSEQ multiplex PCR. Seen here are about 2.3 million clones, around 90% observed once, and the top ten hold about 0.36%. This CDR3 is 16 amino acids long. The germline gives CDR1 LGHNA, CDR2 YNFKEQ. The entry originates in a study of shared clonotypes between healthy human individuals. The TCR sequence derives from a man in his late teens or twenties in good health. Some clones in this sample may be carry-over from other donors' samples. Material: naive CD4+ T cells from PBMCs. Subset described: CD45RA+ positively selected. V is TRBV4-2 and J is TRBJ2-7; D is possibly TRBD1 (6 bases). The CDR3 DNA follows: TGTGCCAGAAGCCAAGGGGACAACAGGGTAAAAGACGAGCAGTACTTC. Translating gives CARSQGDNRVKDEQYF.